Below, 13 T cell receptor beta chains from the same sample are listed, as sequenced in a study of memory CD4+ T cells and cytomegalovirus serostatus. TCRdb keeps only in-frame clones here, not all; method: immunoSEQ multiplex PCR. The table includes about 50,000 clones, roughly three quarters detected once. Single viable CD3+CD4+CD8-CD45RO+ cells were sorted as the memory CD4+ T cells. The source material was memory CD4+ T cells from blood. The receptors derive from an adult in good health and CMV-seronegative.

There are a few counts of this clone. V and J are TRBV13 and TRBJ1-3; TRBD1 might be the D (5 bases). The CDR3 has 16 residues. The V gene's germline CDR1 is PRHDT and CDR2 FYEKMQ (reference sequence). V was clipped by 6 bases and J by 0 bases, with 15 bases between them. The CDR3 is CASRDPGRSSGNTIYF. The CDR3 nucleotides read TGTGCCAGCAGGGACCCGGGACGGAGCTCTGGAAACACCATATATTTT.

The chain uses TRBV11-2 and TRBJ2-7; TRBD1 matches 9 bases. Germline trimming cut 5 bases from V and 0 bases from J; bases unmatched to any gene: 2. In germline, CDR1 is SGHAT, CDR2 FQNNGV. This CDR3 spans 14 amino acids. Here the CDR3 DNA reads TGTGCCAGCAGCCGGGACAGGGCCTCCTACGAGCAGTACTTC. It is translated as CASSRDRASYEQYF.

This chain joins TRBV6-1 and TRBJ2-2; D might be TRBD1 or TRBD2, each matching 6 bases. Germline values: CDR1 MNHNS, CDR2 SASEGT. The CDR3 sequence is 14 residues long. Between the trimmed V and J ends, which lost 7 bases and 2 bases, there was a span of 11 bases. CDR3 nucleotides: TGTGCCAGCACCCGGGGGCCAAACACCGGGGAGCTGTTTTTT. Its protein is CASTRGPNTGELFF.

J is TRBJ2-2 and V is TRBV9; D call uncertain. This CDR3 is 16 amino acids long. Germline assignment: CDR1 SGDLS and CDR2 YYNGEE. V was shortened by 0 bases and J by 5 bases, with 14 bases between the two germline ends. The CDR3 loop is CASSVVPDSGTGELFF. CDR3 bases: TGTGCCAGCAGCGTAGTCCCCGACTCCGGGACCGGGGAGCTGTTTTTT.

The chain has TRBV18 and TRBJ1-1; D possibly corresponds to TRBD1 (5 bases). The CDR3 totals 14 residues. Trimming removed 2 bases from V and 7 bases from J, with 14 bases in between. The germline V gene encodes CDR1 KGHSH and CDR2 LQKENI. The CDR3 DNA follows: TGTGCCAGCTCACCATCTGCTCAGGGCAATGAAGCTTTCTTT. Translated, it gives CASSPSAQGNEAFF.

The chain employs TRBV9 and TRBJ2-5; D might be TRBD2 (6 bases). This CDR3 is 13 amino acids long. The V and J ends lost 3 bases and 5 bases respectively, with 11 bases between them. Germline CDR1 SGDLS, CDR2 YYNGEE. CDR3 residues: CASSAEGRETQYF. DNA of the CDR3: TGTGCCAGCAGCGCCGAGGGGAGGGAGACCCAGTACTTC. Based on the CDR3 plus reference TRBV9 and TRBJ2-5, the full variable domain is DSGVTQTPKHLITATGQRVTLRCSPRSGDLSVYWYQQSLDQGLQFLIQYYNGEERAKGNILERFSAQQFPDLHSELNLSSLELGDSALYFCASSAEGRETQYFGPGTRLLVL.

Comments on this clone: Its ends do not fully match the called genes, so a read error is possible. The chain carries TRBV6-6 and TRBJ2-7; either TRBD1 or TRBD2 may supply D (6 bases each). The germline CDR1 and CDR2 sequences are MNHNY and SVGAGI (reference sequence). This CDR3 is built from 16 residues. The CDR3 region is CASSLDRRGAGGAVSF. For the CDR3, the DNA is TGTGCCAGCAGTTTGGACAGAAGGGGGGCTGGGGGAGCAGTAAGCTTC.

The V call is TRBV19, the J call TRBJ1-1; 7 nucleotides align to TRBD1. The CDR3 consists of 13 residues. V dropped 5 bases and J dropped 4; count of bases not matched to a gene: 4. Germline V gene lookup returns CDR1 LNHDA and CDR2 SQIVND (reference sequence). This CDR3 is CASSPQGLTEAFF. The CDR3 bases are TGTGCCAGTAGTCCACAGGGGCTCACTGAAGCTTTCTTT.

The CDR3 DNA sequence: TGTGCCAGCAGTAGGCAGACTAGCACAGATACGCAGTATTTT. Translation gives CASSRQTSTDTQYF. The genes are TRBV27 and TRBJ2-3; no definite D call. V lost 5 bases, J lost 0 bases, and 9 bases lay in between. The germline V gene encodes CDR1 MNHEY and CDR2 SMNVEV (reference sequence). This CDR3 is 14 amino acids long.

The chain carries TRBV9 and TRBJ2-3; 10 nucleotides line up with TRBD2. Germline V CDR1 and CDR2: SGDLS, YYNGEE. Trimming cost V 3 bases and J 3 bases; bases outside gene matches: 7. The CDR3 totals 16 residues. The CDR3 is CASSATTSGKTDTQYF. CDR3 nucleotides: TGTGCCAGCAGCGCAACTACTAGCGGGAAGACAGATACGCAGTATTTT.

The CDR3 loop is CASSGGFYEQYF. DNA of the CDR3: TGTGCCAGCAGTGGAGGGTTCTACGAGCAGTACTTC. The chain couples TRBV2 to TRBJ2-7; the D gene is possibly TRBD2 (5 bases). With 4 bases removed from V and 3 bases from J, the gap between germline ends came to 7 bases. This CDR3 has 12 amino acids. Germline lookup yields CDR1 SNHLY and CDR2 FYNNEI.

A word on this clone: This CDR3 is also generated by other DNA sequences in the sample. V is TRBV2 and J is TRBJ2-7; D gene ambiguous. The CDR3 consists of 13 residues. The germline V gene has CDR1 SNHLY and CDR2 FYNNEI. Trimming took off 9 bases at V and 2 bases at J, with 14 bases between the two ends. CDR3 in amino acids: CASSSGGPYEQYF. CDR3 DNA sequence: TGTGCCAGTTCCTCAGGTGGTCCCTACGAGCAGTACTTC.

CDR3 amino acids: CASSHPKVGGEQFF. The CDR3 DNA follows: TGTGCCAGCAGCCATCCTAAGGTGGGAGGTGAGCAGTTCTTC. This chain uses TRBV4-2 with TRBJ2-1, with D possibly matching TRBD2 (6 bases). Looked up from germline, CDR1 is LGHNA and CDR2 is YNFKEQ. Trimming removed 3 bases at V and 9 bases at J, with 15 bases between. The length of the CDR3 is 14 residues.